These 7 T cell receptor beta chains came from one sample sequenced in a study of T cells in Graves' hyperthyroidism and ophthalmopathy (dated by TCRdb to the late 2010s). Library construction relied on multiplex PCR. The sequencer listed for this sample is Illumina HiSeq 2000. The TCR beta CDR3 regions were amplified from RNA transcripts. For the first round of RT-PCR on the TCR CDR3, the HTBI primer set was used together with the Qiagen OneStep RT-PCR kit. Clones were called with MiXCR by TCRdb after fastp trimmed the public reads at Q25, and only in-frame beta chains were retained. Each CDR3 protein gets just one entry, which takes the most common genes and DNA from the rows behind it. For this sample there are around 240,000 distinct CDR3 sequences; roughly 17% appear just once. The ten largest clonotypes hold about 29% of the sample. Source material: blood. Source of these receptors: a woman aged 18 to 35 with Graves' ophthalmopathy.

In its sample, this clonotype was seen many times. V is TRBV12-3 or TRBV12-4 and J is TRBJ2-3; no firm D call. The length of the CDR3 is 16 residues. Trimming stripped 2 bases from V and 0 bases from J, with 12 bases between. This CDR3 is CASSLILGPSTDTQYF. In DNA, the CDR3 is TGTGCCAGCAGTTTAATACTCGGGCCAAGCACAGATACGCAGTATTTT.

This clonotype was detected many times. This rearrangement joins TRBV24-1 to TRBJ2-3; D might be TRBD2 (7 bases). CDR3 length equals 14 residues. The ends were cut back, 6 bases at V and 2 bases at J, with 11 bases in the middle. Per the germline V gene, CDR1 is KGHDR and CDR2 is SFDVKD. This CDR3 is CATSRGATTDTQYF. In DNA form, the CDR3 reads TGTGCCACCAGTCGGGGGGCGACCACAGATACGCAGTATTTT.

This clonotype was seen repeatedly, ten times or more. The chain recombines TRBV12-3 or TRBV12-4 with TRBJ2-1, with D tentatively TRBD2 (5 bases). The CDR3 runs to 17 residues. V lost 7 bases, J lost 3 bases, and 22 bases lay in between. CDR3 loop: CASTLSRVTQNYNEQFF. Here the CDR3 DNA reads TGTGCCAGCACCCTATCGAGGGTTACCCAGAACTACAATGAGCAGTTCTTC.

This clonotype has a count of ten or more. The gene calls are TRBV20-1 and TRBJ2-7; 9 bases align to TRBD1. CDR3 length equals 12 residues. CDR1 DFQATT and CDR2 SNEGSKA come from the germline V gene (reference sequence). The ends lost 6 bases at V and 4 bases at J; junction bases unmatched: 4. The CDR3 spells CSAPQGAYEQYF. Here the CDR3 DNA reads TGCAGTGCCCCACAGGGGGCGTACGAGCAGTACTTC.

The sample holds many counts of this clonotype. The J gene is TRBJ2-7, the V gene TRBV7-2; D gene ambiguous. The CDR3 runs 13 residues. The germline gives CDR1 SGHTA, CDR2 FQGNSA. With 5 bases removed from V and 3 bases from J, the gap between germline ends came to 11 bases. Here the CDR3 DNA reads TGTGCCAGCAGCCCCCTTAGCTACTACGAGCAGTACTTC. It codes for CASSPLSYYEQYF.

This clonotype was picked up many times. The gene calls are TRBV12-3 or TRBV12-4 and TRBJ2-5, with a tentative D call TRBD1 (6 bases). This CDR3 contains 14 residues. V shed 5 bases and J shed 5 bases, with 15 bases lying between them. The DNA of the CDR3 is TGTGCCAGCAGTCGCGTACAGGGTTGGGAGACCCAGTACTTC. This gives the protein CASSRVQGWETQYF.

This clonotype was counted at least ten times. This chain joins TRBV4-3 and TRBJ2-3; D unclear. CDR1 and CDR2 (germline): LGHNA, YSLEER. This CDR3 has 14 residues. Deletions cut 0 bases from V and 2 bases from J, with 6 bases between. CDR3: CASSQEASTDTQYF. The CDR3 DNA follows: TGCGCCAGCAGCCAAGAGGCTTCCACAGATACGCAGTATTTT.